This T cell receptor (beta chain) emerged from a study of T cell clusters in autoimmune cytopenias. Each sample's input was about 270 ng genomic DNA, some 38,000 genome equivalents. Study findings and constraints: TRB repertoire shifts in secondary cytopenia and chronic lymphocytic leukemia mostly reflected lymphoma, not autoimmunity. Primary autoimmune cytopenia patients seemingly lacked the physiological T cell clusters found in healthy donors. Healthy donors had almost three-fold more exclusive TRB clusters than active autoimmune hepatitis patients. No cluster-lack signature appeared between secondary cytopenia and chronic lymphocytic leukemia patients, apparently due to lymphoma masking.

One tube held mixed TRB-A and TRB-B primer pools for touch-down PCR. No DNA is given; TCRdb re-called the multiplex PCR reads and lists each CDR3 protein once. The sample has a few thousand distinct CDR3 sequences; the top ten hold about 10%. Germline lookup yields CDR1 KGHDR and CDR2 SFDVKD. CDR3 length equals 19 residues. This clonotype is deemed medium-sized by its frequency. The antigen is unknown. The sample was peripheral blood. The chain links TRBV24-1 to TRBJ1-1; the D call of TRBD1 rests on TCRdb alone, since no DNA is present to check it. The receptor comes from a human donor with an autoimmune cytopenia or autoimmune hepatitis (not recorded which). The CDR3 protein is CATTLRLDRDSPFDTEAFF.